This T cell receptor (beta chain) emerged from a study of T-cell memory formation after mild COVID-19. One entry per CDR3 protein results from TCRdb running MiXCR on the 5' RACE reads. The sample yields 500,000 to 650,000 distinct CDR3 sequences, less than 25% seen once. The TCR was taken from an adult woman who had mild COVID-19 (a few samples of this study predate the infection). Cell type and time point are not known. The sample was PBMCs or a T cell subset sorted from them (not recorded which).

The CDR3 DNA reads TGTGCCAGCACCTCTCTTCAAACCGGGGAGCTGTTTTTT. Protein product: CASTSLQTGELFF. The chain recombines TRBV12-3 or TRBV12-4 with TRBJ2-2, with D unresolved. CDR3 length equals 13 residues. Trimming took off 7 bases at V and 5 bases at J, with 11 bases between the two ends.